The clone carrying this T cell receptor (beta chain) was seen a handful of times. As yet, its antigen is unknown. The sample comes from a study of beta chain features in type 1 diabetes. The overall study: Patients did not differ from healthy donors in age, gender or cell yield. Study-wide results and limits: Amplification by PCR could prefer shorter templates, with the same effect in patients and controls.

The study reverse transcribed the entire isolated RNA, so it sequenced expressed TCRB transcripts. The repertoire was sequenced with immunoSEQ multiplex PCR; TCRdb's copy has only in-frame clones and lacks some. The profile shows roughly 400,000 clones, approximately 14% of them singletons. Blood was drawn once from each donor into heparinised tubes. The draws averaged about 120 mL. Markers CD45RO/CCR7/CD25/CD127/CD95/CD27 served to sort CD4+ naive, central memory, regulatory and stem cell-like memory cells. Germline CDR1 is LNHDA and CDR2 is SQIVND (reference sequence). V was pared by 2 bases and J by 2 bases, with 6 bases between. This CDR3 contains 14 residues.

The chain is built from TRBV19 and TRBJ2-2; D uncertain. This clonotype originated in a man in his thirties or forties in good health. Specimen: naive CD4+ T cells from blood. Written as DNA, the CDR3 is TGTGCCAGTAGTATACGGGTTAACACCGGGGAGCTGTTTTTT. Translating it yields CASSIRVNTGELFF.